Following are 15 T cell receptor beta chains from one sample sequenced in a study of T cell repertoires in cytomegalovirus infection. Antigens of these TCRs are unknown. Each CDR3 protein gets one entry after TCRdb re-called the reads with MiXCR. The sample includes 400,000 to 600,000 distinct CDR3 sequences, about 42% seen only once; the top ten take 43%. Sequenced here: cultured PBMCs, sampled from culture after CMV antigen stimulation. All receptors derive from a human donor in good health (CMV status not recorded). Some clones in this sample may be carry-over from other donors' samples.

This chain joins TRBV7-2 and TRBJ1-1; TRBD1 matches at 7 bases. CDR3 length: 15 amino acids. Trimming cost V 0 bases and J 1 base; bases outside gene matches: 2. Germline V gives CDR1 SGHTA, CDR2 FQGNSA. CDR3 loop: CASSLAGGTNTEAFF. The DNA for the CDR3 is TGTGCCAGCAGCTTAGCAGGGGGCACGAACACTGAAGCTTTCTTT.

This clonotype has more than one count but fewer than ten. This rearrangement joins TRBV7-2 to TRBJ2-7, with a weak D call TRBD2 (5 bases). Per the germline V gene, CDR1 is SGHTA and CDR2 is FQGNSA. This CDR3 contains 13 residues. V lost 2 bases, J lost 3 bases, and 8 bases lay in between. The chain's CDR3 is CASSLKTNYEQYF. The CDR3, as DNA: TGTGCCAGCAGCTTAAAGACTAACTACGAGCAGTACTTC.

This clonotype was found many times. The V call is TRBV7-9, the J call TRBJ1-4, with TRBD1 as a possible D gene (6 bases). From germline, CDR1 is SEHNR and CDR2 FQNEAQ (reference sequence). V gave up 5 bases and J gave up 0 bases, with 10 bases separating them. The CDR3 is 15 amino acids. The CDR3 here is CASSIWTATNEKLFF. CDR3 sequence (DNA): TGTGCCAGCAGCATATGGACAGCAACTAATGAAAAACTGTTTTTT.

This clonotype was seen a few times. This chain uses TRBV6-6 with TRBJ2-3, with 8 bases aligning to TRBD2. Germline values: CDR1 MNHNY, CDR2 SVGAGI (reference sequence). After removal of 8 bases from V and 7 bases from J, the junction contained 11 bases not matched to a gene. The CDR3 runs 14 residues. This CDR3 reads CASLGRGALNTQYF. DNA for the CDR3: TGTGCCAGCCTAGGGCGGGGGGCCTTGAATACGCAGTATTTT.

This clonotype was observed a handful of times. The rearrangement joins TRBV10-3 to TRBJ2-7, with 7 nucleotides matching TRBD1. The CDR3 totals 13 residues. Trimming cost V 2 bases and J 2 bases; bases outside gene matches: 0. Germline V CDR1 and CDR2: ENHRY, SYGVKD. CDR3 loop: CAISEQGAYEQYF. CDR3 nucleotide sequence: TGTGCCATCAGTGAGCAGGGGGCCTACGAGCAGTACTTC.

The chain employs TRBV4-3 and TRBJ2-5; either TRBD1 or TRBD2 may fit D (6 bases each). V was cut by 0 bases and J by 5 bases, with 16 bases left in between. In germline, CDR1 is LGHNA, CDR2 YSLEER. CDR3 length: 16 residues. CDR3 region: CASSQDLGGADETQYF. In DNA form, the CDR3 reads TGCGCCAGCAGCCAAGATTTGGGGGGCGCCGATGAGACCCAGTACTTC.

The chain carries TRBV28 and TRBJ1-3; tentative D call: TRBD1 (6 bases). This CDR3 comprises 14 residues. Germline CDR1 and CDR2: MDHEN and SYDVKM. The V and J ends lost 4 bases and 4 bases respectively, with 11 bases between them. DNA of the CDR3: TGTGCCAGCAGTTCGACAGGCCTCGGAAACACCATATATTTT. This encodes CASSSTGLGNTIYF.

This clonotype was observed a few times. This rearrangement joins TRBV7-2 to TRBJ1-5; no clear D gene. V was trimmed by 7 bases and J by 6 bases, leaving 16 bases between them. Germline CDR1 is SGHTA and CDR2 is FQGNSA. This CDR3 has 14 residues. CDR3 residues: CASTYDAEGQPQHF. In nucleotides, the CDR3 is TGTGCCAGCACCTACGACGCGGAGGGTCAGCCCCAGCATTTT.

The chain is built from TRBV7-2 and TRBJ2-7; a weak D match, TRBD1 (5 bases). The CDR3 is made up of 14 amino acids. Trimming cost V 2 bases and J 4 bases, with 12 bases left between them. CDR1 is SGHTA and CDR2 is FQGNSA in the germline V gene. As DNA, the CDR3 is TGTGCCAGCAGCTTAAGTAGACAGCTATACGAGCAGTACTTC. Protein: CASSLSRQLYEQYF. Full variable domain (remainder filled in from reference TRBV7-2 and TRBJ2-7): GAGVSQSPSNKVTEKGKDVELRCDPISGHTALYWYRQSLGQGLEFLIYFQGNSAPDKSGLPSDRFSAERTGGSVSTLTIQRTQQEDSAVYLCASSLSRQLYEQYFGPGTRLTVT.

The genes are TRBV6-1 and TRBJ2-1, with 13 bases fitting TRBD2. J was trimmed by 7 bases and V by 6 bases; bases with no gene match: 6. The CDR3 runs 15 residues. CDR1 is MNHNS, CDR2 SASEGT, per germline. CDR3: CASSLPGLAGNEQFF. As DNA, the CDR3 is TGTGCCAGCAGCCTACCGGGACTAGCGGGGAATGAGCAGTTCTTC.

Ten or more counts support this clonotype. V and J are TRBV7-2 and TRBJ2-1; D remains ambiguous. V was clipped by 4 bases and J by 5 bases, with 9 bases between them. CDR1 and CDR2 (germline): SGHTA, FQGNSA. The CDR3 is made up of 13 amino acids. CDR3 sequence: CASSSELNNEQFF. In DNA, the CDR3 is TGTGCCAGCAGCTCGGAATTAAACAATGAGCAGTTCTTC. Full variable domain (outside the CDR3, taken from reference TRBV7-2 and TRBJ2-1): GAGVSQSPSNKVTEKGKDVELRCDPISGHTALYWYRQSLGQGLEFLIYFQGNSAPDKSGLPSDRFSAERTGGSVSTLTIQRTQQEDSAVYLCASSSELNNEQFFGPGTRLTVL.

The V call is TRBV6-5, the J call TRBJ2-2, with 10 bases aligning to TRBD2. The CDR3 is made up of 16 amino acids. Looked up from germline, CDR1 is MNHEY and CDR2 is SVGAGI. J lost 6 bases, V lost 2 bases, and 6 bases had no gene match. CDR3 region: CASSYSGRAVPGELFF. CDR3 nucleotide sequence: TGTGCCAGCAGTTACAGCGGGAGGGCCGTCCCCGGGGAGCTGTTTTTT.

This chain links TRBV4-1 with TRBJ2-7; D is undetermined. This CDR3 has 14 residues. Germline V CDR1 and CDR2: MGHRA, YSYEKL. V lost 0 bases and J 2 bases, leaving 8 bases between the germline ends. CDR3: CASSQDANAYEQYF. Written as DNA, the CDR3 is TGCGCCAGCAGCCAAGATGCCAATGCCTACGAGCAGTACTTC.

The V call is TRBV19, the J call TRBJ2-7; D call uncertain. Germline lookup yields CDR1 LNHDA and CDR2 SQIVND (reference sequence). Trimming pared 6 bases from V and 6 bases from J, leaving 15 bases between. This CDR3 comprises 13 residues. The CDR3 is CASRPHGVGEQYF. The CDR3 DNA sequence: TGTGCCAGTAGGCCCCATGGGGTCGGCGAGCAGTACTTC. The full variable domain, rest sourced from reference TRBV19 and TRBJ2-7, is DGGITQSPKYLFRKEGQNVTLSCEQNLNHDAMYWYRQDPGQGLRLIYYSQIVNDFQKGDIAEGYSVSREKKESFPLTVTSAQKNPTAFYLCASRPHGVGEQYFGPGTRLTVT.

The genes are TRBV27 and TRBJ2-7; possibly TRBD1 or TRBD2 for D (5 bases each). Germline CDR1 MNHEY, CDR2 SMNVEV (reference sequence). This CDR3 comprises 14 residues. V lost 6 bases and J lost 3, with 15 bases in between. The CDR3 loop reads CASRRGRMSYEQYF. The CDR3 region has the DNA TGTGCCAGCAGGAGGGGCAGAATGAGCTACGAGCAGTACTTC.